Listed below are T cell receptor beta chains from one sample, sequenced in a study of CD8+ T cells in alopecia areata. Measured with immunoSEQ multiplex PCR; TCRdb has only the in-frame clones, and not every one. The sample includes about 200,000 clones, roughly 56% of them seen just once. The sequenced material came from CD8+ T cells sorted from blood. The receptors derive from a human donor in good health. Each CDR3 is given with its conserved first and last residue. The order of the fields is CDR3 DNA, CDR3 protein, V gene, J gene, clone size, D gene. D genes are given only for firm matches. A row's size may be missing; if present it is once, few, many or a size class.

TGTGCCAGCAAAAGGTGGGATACGCAGTATTTT	CASKRWDTQYF	TRBV11-2	TRBJ2-3	-	-
TGTGCCAGCAGCCAAGTCGGTGGCTACACCTTC	CASSQVGGYTF	TRBV14	TRBJ1-2	once	-
TGTGCCAGCAGCTGGGGTGAGGTGGTCACTGAAGCTTTCTTT	CASSWGEVVTEAFF	TRBV6-5	TRBJ1-1	few	-
TGTGCCAGCAGTTACGGGGGACCACAAGAGACCCAGTACTTC	CASSYGGPQETQYF	TRBV6-5	TRBJ2-5	few	-
TGTGCCAGCAGCTTGGAAGAGCGAGAGACCCAGTACTTC	CASSLEERETQYF	TRBV5-4	TRBJ2-5	-	-
TGTGCCAGCAGTTACCGTCCCCCGGGCGTCACTGAAGCTTTCTTT	CASSYRPPGVTEAFF	TRBV6-5	TRBJ1-1	-	-
TGTGCCAGCAGCGCACCGCCGGCGGGGGATCAGCCCCAGCATTTT	CASSAPPAGDQPQHF	TRBV11-2	TRBJ1-5	-	-
TGCGCCAGCAGCCTTCAGACAGGGCAGACCTACGAGCAGTACTTC	CASSLQTGQTYEQYF	TRBV4-1	TRBJ2-7	-	TRBD1
TGCAGCGTTTCTCCCGGGACGGGCAACACTGAAGCTTTCTTT	CSVSPGTGNTEAFF	TRBV29-1	TRBJ1-1	many	-
TGCAGCGTCGATGAGGGGCGGACAAAGCAGGGCTACACCTTC	CSVDEGRTKQGYTF	TRBV29-1	TRBJ1-2	-	-
TGTGCCACCAGCAGAGACCCGGGGGCAGTCTCACCCCTCCACTTT	CATSRDPGAVSPLHF	TRBV15	TRBJ1-6	-	-
TGTGCCAGCAGCTTCGGGAATTCACCCCTCCACTTT	CASSFGNSPLHF	TRBV5-6	TRBJ1-6	-	-
TGCGCCAGCAGTCCGGGGGTGATGGGGAGGACCGGGGAGCTGTTTTTT	CASSPGVMGRTGELFF	TRBV23-1	TRBJ2-2	few	-
TGTGCCAGCAGTCCGACGGTTTATAGCAATCAGCCCCAGCATTTT	CASSPTVYSNQPQHF	TRBV6-6	TRBJ1-5	once	-
TGTGCCTGGAGTGTAGGGGCCTACGAGCAGTACTTC	CAWSVGAYEQYF	TRBV30	TRBJ2-7	-	-
TGCGCCAGCAGCCATGCCACAGGCGAGCAGTTCTTC	CASSHATGEQFF	TRBV4-1	TRBJ2-1	few	-
TGTGCTAGTGGTTTTGAGGGAGAGTACAATGAGCAGTTCTTC	CASGFEGEYNEQFF	TRBV12-5	TRBJ2-1	few	-
TGTGCCAGCAGCCCAGGGAGCTCCTACGAGCAGTACTTC	CASSPGSSYEQYF	TRBV27	TRBJ2-7	-	-
TGCGCCAGCAGCCGAGCGGTCCGAGGGGGCAATGAGCAGTTCTTC	CASSRAVRGGNEQFF	TRBV4-1	TRBJ2-1	-	-
TGTGCCAGCAGCGTAGGGCAGGGTACTAACTATGGCTACACCTTC	CASSVGQGTNYGYTF	TRBV9	TRBJ1-2	-	-
TGCAGCGTTGAGGACAGGGGCACCGGCTACACCTTC	CSVEDRGTGYTF	TRBV29-1	TRBJ1-2	-	TRBD1
TGTGCCAGCAGATTAAATAGCGGGGGTTGGAATGAGCAGTTCTTC	CASRLNSGGWNEQFF	TRBV2	TRBJ2-1	once	TRBD2
TGTGCCAGCAGCTTAGGTGGGACAGGGACTGAGCAGTTCTTC	CASSLGGTGTEQFF	TRBV7-6	TRBJ2-1	-	TRBD1
TGTGCCAGCAGTCTGACAGGGCTGAACACTGAAGCTTTCTTT	CASSLTGLNTEAFF	TRBV2	TRBJ1-1	once	TRBD1
TGCGCCAGCAGTCCCGGGACAGGGGGCGCGGGTGGCTACACCTTC	CASSPGTGGAGGYTF	TRBV4-1	TRBJ1-2	-	TRBD1
TGTGCCAGCAGCTTAGTTGGGCGGGATGAGCAGTTCTTC	CASSLVGRDEQFF	TRBV7-8	TRBJ2-1	few	-
TGCGCCAGCAGCCAAGATCTGCAGGACAGGGGATATACGCAGTATTTT	CASSQDLQDRGYTQYF	TRBV4-1	TRBJ2-3	-	TRBD1
TGCAGCGTTGAACAGGGCACCGGGGAGCTGTTTTTT	CSVEQGTGELFF	TRBV29-1	TRBJ2-2	-	-
TGTGCCAGCAACCCATCGGGGGCTTCAGGGGACACTGAAGCTTTCTTT	CASNPSGASGDTEAFF	TRBV2	TRBJ1-1	-	-
TGTGCCAGCAGCTTTGTGACAGCCCAAGAGACCCAGTACTTC	CASSFVTAQETQYF	TRBV5-6	TRBJ2-5	-	-
TGCAGCGTTGGAGTCTCCCTGTCCACCTTC	CSVGVSLSTF	TRBV29-1	TRBJ1-2	few	-
TGCAGCGTTGAAGATCGCCAGGCCGACTACAAGCAGTACTTC	CSVEDRQADYKQYF	TRBV29-1	TRBJ2-7	-	-
TGTGCCAGCGGACAAGCGATAAACACTGAAGCTTTCTTT	CASGQAINTEAFF	TRBV7-9	TRBJ1-1	few	-
TGTGCCAGCTCACCGGGCCGGGCTGAAGCTTTCTTT	CASSPGRAEAFF	TRBV18	TRBJ1-1	-	-
TGCGCCAGCAGCGGCCGGGGGGATGGCTATGGCTACACCTTC	CASSGRGDGYGYTF	TRBV4-1	TRBJ1-2	-	-
TGTGCCATCAGTGAGTCAAGGGACAATGAGCAGTTCTTC	CAISESRDNEQFF	TRBV10-3	TRBJ2-1	few	-
TGTGCCAGCAGCGAGACAGGATGGGTGGACACCATATATTTT	CASSETGWVDTIYF	TRBV9	TRBJ1-3	-	-
TGTGCCTGGATCTACCGGGACAGTCCCGGAGATACGCAGTATTTT	CAWIYRDSPGDTQYF	TRBV30	TRBJ2-3	-	TRBD1
TGCGCCAGCAGCCTGGGGGCCTACGAGCAGTACTTC	CASSLGAYEQYF	TRBV5-1	TRBJ2-7	few	-
TGTGCCAGCAGTTACTCGGCAGGGGCCGAGCAGTACTTC	CASSYSAGAEQYF	TRBV6-6	TRBJ2-7	-	-
TGTGCCAGCAGCACCAGACAGGGGAGTCGGAATGAGCAGTTCTTC	CASSTRQGSRNEQFF	TRBV5-6	TRBJ2-1	-	TRBD1
TGCAGCGTTGAGGGACTAGCGGAGGCTCGCACAGATACGCAGTATTTT	CSVEGLAEARTDTQYF	TRBV29-1	TRBJ2-3	-	TRBD2